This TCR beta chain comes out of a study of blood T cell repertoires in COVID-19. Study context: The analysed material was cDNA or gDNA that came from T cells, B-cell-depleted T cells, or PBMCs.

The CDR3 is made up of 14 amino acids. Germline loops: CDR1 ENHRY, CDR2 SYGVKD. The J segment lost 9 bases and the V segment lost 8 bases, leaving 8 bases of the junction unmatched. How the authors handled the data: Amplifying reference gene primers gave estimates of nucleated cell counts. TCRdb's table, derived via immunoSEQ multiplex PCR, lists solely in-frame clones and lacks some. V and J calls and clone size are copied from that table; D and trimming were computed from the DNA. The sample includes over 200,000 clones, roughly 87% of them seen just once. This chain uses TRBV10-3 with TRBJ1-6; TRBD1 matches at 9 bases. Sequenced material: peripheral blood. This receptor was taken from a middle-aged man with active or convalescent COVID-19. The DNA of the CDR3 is TGTGCCATCGGTCGGACAGGGGATTCTTCACCCCTCCACTTT. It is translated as CAIGRTGDSSPLHF.